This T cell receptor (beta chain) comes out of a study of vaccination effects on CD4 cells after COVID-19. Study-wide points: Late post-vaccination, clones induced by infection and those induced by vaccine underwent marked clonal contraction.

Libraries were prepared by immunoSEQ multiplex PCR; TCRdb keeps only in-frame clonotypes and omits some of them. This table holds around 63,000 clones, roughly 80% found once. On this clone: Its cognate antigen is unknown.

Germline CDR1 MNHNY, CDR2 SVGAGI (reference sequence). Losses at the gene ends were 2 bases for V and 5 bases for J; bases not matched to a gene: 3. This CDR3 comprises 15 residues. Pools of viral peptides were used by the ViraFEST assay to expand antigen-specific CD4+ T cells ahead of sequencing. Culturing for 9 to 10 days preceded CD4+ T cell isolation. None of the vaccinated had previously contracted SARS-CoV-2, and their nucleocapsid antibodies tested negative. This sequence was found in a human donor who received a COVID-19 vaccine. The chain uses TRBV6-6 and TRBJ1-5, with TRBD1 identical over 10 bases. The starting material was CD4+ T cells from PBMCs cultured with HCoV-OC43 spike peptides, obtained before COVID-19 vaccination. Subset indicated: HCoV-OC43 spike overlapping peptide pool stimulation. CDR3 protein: CASSYRGTGDQPQHF. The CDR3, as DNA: TGTGCCAGCAGTTACCGAGGGACAGGGGATCAGCCCCAGCATTTT.